These 28 T cell receptor beta chains came from one sample sequenced in a study of blood T cell repertoires in COVID-19. TCRdb's copy holds only in-frame clones and misses some; the assay was immunoSEQ multiplex PCR. In the table there are 70,000 to 95,000 clones, about 85% of which are singletons. The sequenced material came from peripheral blood. These receptor sequences come from an elderly man with active or convalescent COVID-19.

The V and J genes are TRBV19 and TRBJ2-3, with 8 bases matching TRBD2. V was pared by 5 bases and J by 0 bases, with 7 bases of the junction left unmatched. This CDR3 is built from 16 residues. CDR1 LNHDA and CDR2 SQIVND come from the germline V gene (reference sequence). DNA for the CDR3: TGTGCCAGTAGTGCCGGACTAGCTTACAGCACAGATACGCAGTATTTT. This gives the protein CASSAGLAYSTDTQYF.

The V and J genes are TRBV19 and TRBJ2-3; D not resolved. Germline assignment: CDR1 LNHDA and CDR2 SQIVND (reference sequence). CDR3 length: 14 amino acids. Trimming left V 6 bases short and J 0 bases short, with 10 bases between. DNA for the CDR3: TGTGCCAGTAGCCCCACGGTTAGCACAGATACGCAGTATTTT. Translating gives CASSPTVSTDTQYF.

The rearrangement links TRBV5-1 to TRBJ2-2; TRBD1 aligns across 8 bases. This CDR3 has 16 amino acids. Trimming at V came to 4 bases and at J to 3 bases, leaving 8 bases not matched to a gene. Germline CDR1 and CDR2: SGHRS and YFSETQ. This CDR3 is CASSPRTGRDTGELFF. The CDR3 DNA is TGCGCCAGCAGCCCGCGGACAGGGCGGGACACCGGGGAGCTGTTTTTT.

The chain links TRBV13 to TRBJ1-2; 7 bases are a match to TRBD1. The CDR3 spans 15 residues. Germline CDR1 PRHDT, CDR2 FYEKMQ (reference sequence). V trimming: 3 bases; J trimming: 2 bases; junction bases outside the gene matches: 6. CDR3 coding DNA: TGTGCCAGCAGCTTGCCACCACAGGGGAACTATGGCTACACCTTC. As protein: CASSLPPQGNYGYTF.

This clone showed up just a few times. The chain joins TRBV6-2 or TRBV6-3 to TRBJ2-7; a weak D match, TRBD1 (6 bases). Germline V gene lookup returns CDR1 MNHEY and CDR2 SVGEGT. The CDR3 sequence is 13 residues long. Trimming left V 2 bases short and J 7 bases short, with 12 bases between. The CDR3 protein is CASSYLLGGEQYV. CDR3 in DNA: TGTGCCAGCAGTTACCTTCTAGGGGGTGAGCAGTACGTC.

The chain carries TRBV5-1 and TRBJ1-5, with TRBD1 matching over 7 bases. Germline values: CDR1 SGHRS, CDR2 YFSETQ. Trimming took 2 bases from V and 5 from J; bases not matched to a gene: 7. The CDR3 covers 15 residues. In DNA form, the CDR3 reads TGCGCCAGCAGCTTAACAGGGGAGGTTCATCAGCCCCAGCATTTT. Its protein product is CASSLTGEVHQPQHF.

V and J are TRBV7-8 and TRBJ2-1, with D hard to call. Looked up from germline, CDR1 is SGHVS and CDR2 is FQNEAQ. With 3 bases removed from V and 4 bases from J, the gap between germline ends came to 4 bases. CDR3 length: 12 residues. CDR3 DNA sequence: TGTGCCAGCAGCTTTCAGTACAATGAGCAGTTCTTC. This codes for CASSFQYNEQFF.

The gene calls are TRBV19 and TRBJ2-5; 11 bases fit TRBD2. Trimming removed 5 bases from V and 5 bases from J; junction bases left unmatched: 10. The CDR3 consists of 16 residues. In germline, CDR1 is LNHDA, CDR2 SQIVND (reference sequence). CDR3 nucleotides: TGTGCCAGTAGTGAGACTAGCGGGAAAGGATCGGAGACCCAGTACTTC. Translation gives CASSETSGKGSETQYF. The whole variable domain, filled in from reference TRBV19 and TRBJ2-5, reads DGGITQSPKYLFRKEGQNVTLSCEQNLNHDAMYWYRQDPGQGLRLIYYSQIVNDFQKGDIAEGYSVSREKKESFPLTVTSAQKNPTAFYLCASSETSGKGSETQYFGPGTRLLVL.

The V gene is TRBV5-1, the J gene TRBJ2-7; 12 bases align to TRBD2. The CDR3 spans 14 residues. Trimming at V came to 3 bases and at J to 3 bases, leaving 1 base not matched to a gene. Germline values: CDR1 SGHRS, CDR2 YFSETQ. CDR3 sequence (DNA): TGCGCCAGCAGCTCGGGACTAGCGGGCTACGAGCAGTACGTC. Protein: CASSSGLAGYEQYV.

The chain links TRBV2 to TRBJ1-2, with 7 bases fitting TRBD1. Germline values: CDR1 SNHLY, CDR2 FYNNEI. V dropped 4 bases and J dropped 4; count of bases not matched to a gene: 6. The CDR3 has 14 amino acids. The CDR3 DNA follows: TGTGCCAGCAGTGGAGCCGGGACAGTCTATGGCTACACCTTC. Amino acids: CASSGAGTVYGYTF.

V gene TRBV11-2 combines with J gene TRBJ2-1, with 7 bases identical to TRBD2. This CDR3 is built from 15 residues. The V and J ends lost 5 bases and 4 bases, in that order; junction bases with no gene match: 8. Per germline, CDR1 SGHAT and CDR2 FQNNGV. The CDR3, as DNA: TGTGCCAGCAGCCCTGGGAGGGGCGATTACAATGAGCAGTTCTTC. Encoded protein: CASSPGRGDYNEQFF.

This chain uses TRBV10-2 with TRBJ2-1, with D unclear. The V end lost 7 bases, the J end lost 8 bases, and 21 bases lay between the germline ends. The CDR3 length is 15 residues. Germline V CDR1 and CDR2: WSHSY, SAAADI. This CDR3 reads CASTVPAGVADEQFF. The CDR3 DNA is TGCGCCAGCACCGTACCAGCCGGAGTTGCCGATGAGCAGTTCTTC.

The V gene is TRBV5-1, the J gene TRBJ2-3; D perhaps matches TRBD2 (7 bases). CDR3 length: 15 residues. V shed 4 bases and J shed 4 bases, with 16 bases lying between them. Germline V gene sequence: CDR1 SGHRS, CDR2 YFSETQ. CDR3 nucleotides: TGCGCCAGCAGCCGAGGGGGGAGGGTGGCAGATACGCAGTATTTT. Translated, it gives CASSRGGRVADTQYF.

This chain uses TRBV4-2 with TRBJ2-3; the match to TRBD2 covers 7 bases. There are 16 residues in the CDR3. With 5 bases clipped from V and 1 base from J, the junction kept 9 bases outside the gene matches. Per the germline V gene, CDR1 is LGHNA and CDR2 is YNFKEQ. CDR3 loop: CASSGVAGAGTDTQYF. CDR3 bases: TGTGCCAGCAGCGGAGTTGCGGGAGCGGGCACAGATACGCAGTATTTT.

CDR3 DNA sequence: TGTGCCAGCAGTTTCCTGTACTCTGGGGCCAACGTCCTGACTTTC. Translating it yields CASSFLYSGANVLTF. The chain recombines TRBV27 with TRBJ2-6; D uncertain. Trimming shortened V by 3 bases and J by 0 bases, and 6 bases separated the two germline ends. CDR3 length: 15 amino acids. The germline V gene has CDR1 MNHEY and CDR2 SMNVEV (reference sequence).

The chain has TRBV7-9 and TRBJ2-2; D unresolved. The CDR3 totals 13 residues. Between the trimmed V and J ends, which lost 6 bases and 6 bases, there was a span of 11 bases. CDR1 and CDR2 from the germline V gene are SEHNR and FQNEAQ (reference sequence). The CDR3 sequence is CASRRTEPGELFF. In nucleotides, the CDR3 is TGTGCCAGCAGACGTACAGAACCCGGGGAGCTGTTTTTT.

The gene calls are TRBV30 and TRBJ2-3, with 7 bases identical to TRBD1. The junction had 14 bases not matched to a gene; V was cut back by 2 bases and J by 0 bases. Germline CDR1 GTSNPN, CDR2 SVGIG (reference sequence). CDR3 size: 18 residues. CDR3 nucleotides: TGTGCCTGGAGTAGGAATCTACAGGGGTTGACGAGCACAGATACGCAGTATTTT. This gives the protein CAWSRNLQGLTSTDTQYF.

The chain has TRBV4-1 and TRBJ1-5; D gene unclear. Trimming removed 1 base at V and 7 bases at J, with 8 bases between. The length of the CDR3 is 13 residues. Per the germline V gene, CDR1 is MGHRA and CDR2 is YSYEKL. The CDR3 DNA is TGCGCCAGCAGCCAAGCGCGGGAGCAGCCCCAGCATTTT. Residues: CASSQAREQPQHF.

The chain recombines TRBV6-5 with TRBJ1-4; D unresolved. The germline V gene encodes CDR1 MNHEY and CDR2 SVGAGI. The V gene lost 4 bases and the J gene lost 6 bases, with 15 bases spanning the gap. The CDR3 has 15 amino acids. For the CDR3, the DNA is TGTGCCAGCAGTTCCCCCGGTTTGCTTCATGAAAAACTGTTTTTT. Amino acid sequence: CASSSPGLLHEKLFF.

This clone occurred once. The chain joins TRBV6-6 to TRBJ2-1; 7 bases fit TRBD1. V lost 5 bases to trimming and J lost 5 bases; unmatched junction nucleotides: 12. Germline CDR1 is MNHNY and CDR2 is SVGAGI (reference sequence). The CDR3 sequence is 16 residues long. CDR3 amino acids: CASSLPNRQGNNEQFF. CDR3 coding DNA: TGTGCCAGCAGTCTACCCAACCGACAGGGTAACAATGAGCAGTTCTTC.

This chain links TRBV23-1 with TRBJ1-4; 7 nucleotides line up with TRBD1. TRBV23-1 is given ORF status, its function remaining uncertain. The CDR3 contains 14 residues. The ends lost 7 bases at V and 5 bases at J; junction bases unmatched: 7. The CDR3 bases are TGCGCCAGCAATAAAAGGGGGCTAAATGAAAAACTGTTTTTT. Protein sequence: CASNKRGLNEKLFF.

The chain joins TRBV7-2 to TRBJ2-3; no clear D. This CDR3 is 14 amino acids long. Germline V gene data show CDR1 as SGHTA and CDR2 as FQGNSA. Trimming removed 0 bases at V and 2 bases at J, with 6 bases between. The CDR3 reads CASSLAPLTDTQYF. The CDR3 nucleotides read TGTGCCAGCAGCTTAGCCCCACTCACAGATACGCAGTATTTT.

The chain has TRBV14 and TRBJ2-3, with TRBD2 identical over 9 bases. Trimming removed 1 base from V and 6 bases from J; junction bases left unmatched: 11. Germline CDR1 reads SGHDN; CDR2 reads FVKESK. The CDR3 contains 17 residues. This CDR3 is CASSQAKIAGGPDTQYF. For the CDR3, the DNA is TGTGCCAGCAGCCAAGCGAAGATTGCGGGGGGGCCGGATACGCAGTATTTT.

This clone was detected only a few times. The chain combines TRBV5-1 with TRBJ2-1, with D perhaps TRBD1 (5 bases). The CDR3 has 11 residues. Trimming stripped 0 bases from V and 10 bases from J, with 5 bases between. Germline V lookup: CDR1 SGHRS, CDR2 YFSETQ. In nucleotides, the CDR3 is TGCGCCAGCAGCTTGGGGACAGAGCAGTTCTTC. Translated, it gives CASSLGTEQFF.

The chain links TRBV11-3 to TRBJ1-5; the match to TRBD1 covers 10 bases. Germline CDR1 is SGHNT and CDR2 is YENEEA. V lost 5 bases to trimming and J lost 3 bases; unmatched junction nucleotides: 10. This CDR3 region has 17 residues. CDR3 protein: CASSKKSGTGDNQPQHF. The CDR3 DNA is TGTGCCAGCAGCAAAAAGTCCGGGACAGGGGACAATCAGCCCCAGCATTTT.

The rearrangement uses TRBV6-5 and TRBJ2-1; D perhaps matches TRBD1 (6 bases). The CDR3 contains 14 residues. Per the germline V gene, CDR1 is MNHEY and CDR2 is SVGAGI. Deletions cut 4 bases from V and 9 bases from J, with 16 bases between. The CDR3 sequence: CASSSPRGFLEQFF. The DNA for the CDR3 is TGTGCCAGCAGTTCCCCAAGGGGGTTTCTTGAGCAGTTCTTC.

This clone has only a few counts. The chain joins TRBV19 to TRBJ1-1; no firm D call. Trimming left V 8 bases short and J 4 bases short, with 11 bases between. CDR3 length: 12 residues. Germline values: CDR1 LNHDA, CDR2 SQIVND (reference sequence). For the CDR3, the DNA is TGTGCCAGTGGGAGAATGGTCACTGAAGCTTTCTTT. It encodes CASGRMVTEAFF.

V usage is TRBV19 and J usage is TRBJ1-1, with TRBD1 matching 11 bases. This CDR3 is built from 15 residues. In germline, CDR1 is LNHDA, CDR2 SQIVND (reference sequence). V lost 7 bases to trimming and J lost 3 bases; unmatched junction nucleotides: 7. The CDR3 loop reads CASTNRDRGDTEAFF. CDR3 DNA sequence: TGTGCCAGTACCAACCGGGACAGGGGGGACACTGAAGCTTTCTTT.